This TCR beta chain came from a study of shared clonotypes between healthy human individuals (dated by TCRdb to 2018 to 2020). Describing the broader study: A couple of women and three men aged 18 to 49 years were included in the cohort. For each donor, CD4 naive and CD4 memory were each run on three plates, CD8 naive on two plates, and CD8 memory on one plate. The study deeply sequenced blood TCR repertoires of five healthy adults to estimate repertoire size and the extent of clonotype sharing between individuals. To increase sequencing depth and limit assay-specific biases, different laboratories used diverse techniques to prepare libraries and sequence TCR repertoires. Each donor's leukapheresis produced roughly between roughly 0.9 and 9 billion PBMCs.

Healthy HIV-negative adults with no recently reported acute infections or vaccinations were included as donors. Every donor was a Caucasian adult residing in Nashville, Tennessee, USA. Magnetic negative selection was used to enrich CD4+ T cells, after which naive cells were positively selected on CD45RA and the negative fraction became the memory subset. Blood was obtained by leukapheresis, after which PBMCs were separated by Ficoll-Histopaque density gradient centrifugation and cryopreserved in liquid nitrogen vapor phase. Analytical flow cytometry was used to check the purity and quantity of each magnetically sorted T cell population. From each sorted fraction, genomic DNA was isolated and quantified by UV absorbance on a Nanodrop 2000c. The research as a whole found: Sampling was restricted to blood, and TCR repertoires in tissues likely differ from the TCR repertoires found in blood. Larger estimated clonotype richness was generally found for naive subsets than for memory subsets. Because the study included a small number of donors, the genetic and exposure-history diversity represented was limited. Based on pairwise subsampling, the degree of clonotype sharing among donors was expected to be affected by sequencing depth. Sharing across four donors was observed for around 5% of naive CD4, 3.5% of naive CD8, over 2% of memory CD4, and about 0.4% of memory CD8 clonotypes. Even with the large sequencing depth, rarefaction of the sorted-subset datasets indicated that sequencing was incomplete. Compared with non-shared clonotypes, clonotypes shared by all four sorted-subset donors had higher generation probabilities.

Points on this clone: Its binding antigen is unknown. Base qualities are not provided; no much larger clone lies one nucleotide away.

The V and J ends are trimmed by 0 bases and 6 bases, leaving 15 bases between them. In the germline V gene (reference sequence), CDR1 corresponds to SGHNT and CDR2 to YYREEE. The CDR3 goes from the cysteine to the phenylalanine over 15 residues. The kept DNA is CDR3 alone, 45 bases in frame from the first base. TCR CDR3 regions were amplified from genomic DNA by multiplex PCR using the deep immunoSEQ assay. Genomic DNA extracted from each cell subset was distributed evenly over all wells of several immunoSEQ 96-well plates, and each plate served as one replicate. For sorted subsets, about 200 ng genomic DNA, equal to some 30,000 T cell genomes, was loaded into each replicate PCR. The purified libraries were quantified using a Qubit 3.0 fluorometer, sized with a Bioanalyzer 2100, and then quantified again using the KAPA Library Quantification kit. Every immunoSEQ 96-well plate was sequenced on a separate single-read 150-cycle Illumina NextSeq 550 flow cell. On the authors' methods: Because the immunoSEQ output included only junctional sequences and no quality scores, the filtering could not be the same as the filtering used for full-length reads. To assign V/J genes and CDR3, sequences were annotated against IMGT germline references using PyIR, a Python wrapper for IgBLAST v1.9. Reads with weak V/J assignments (E-value above 1e-6), missing CDR3, stop codons, out-of-frame junctions, or ambiguous translated residues were removed. V3J clonotypes were defined by identical inferred V gene, J gene, and CDR3 amino acid sequence. To compute the percentage overlap between repertoires, the number of shared unique clonotypes was divided by the size of the smaller repertoire. Three approaches were used to assess repertoire richness: RTK rarefaction, the Chao1 estimator, and Recon v2.1 estimates of unobserved clonotypes. Generation probabilities for all TCRbeta clonotypes obtained by the gDNA method from four donors were computed using OLGA. Here the immuneACCESS table is served through TCRdb, limited to in-frame sequences with V and J called. Missing clones are a known gap in these copies; in checked studies unresolved V genes cover under half, and the rest lacks a known reason. V, J and clone size derive from that table, while D and trimming were established from the DNA sequence. For this sample there are more than 2 million clones; 90% to 96% appear just once. About 0.13% of the sample rests with the top ten.

Sequenced material: naive CD4+ T cells sorted from blood. This specimen's cell subset or site label, interpreted: CD45RA+ positively selected. The origin of this receptor is a man aged 18 to 30 in good health. The chain employs TRBV5-4 and TRBJ2-5; the D segment cannot be called with confidence. The CDR3 region reads CASSLGSSVAQTQYF. The DNA is TGTGCCAGCAGCTTGGGATCCTCGGTCGCGCAGACCCAGTACTTC.